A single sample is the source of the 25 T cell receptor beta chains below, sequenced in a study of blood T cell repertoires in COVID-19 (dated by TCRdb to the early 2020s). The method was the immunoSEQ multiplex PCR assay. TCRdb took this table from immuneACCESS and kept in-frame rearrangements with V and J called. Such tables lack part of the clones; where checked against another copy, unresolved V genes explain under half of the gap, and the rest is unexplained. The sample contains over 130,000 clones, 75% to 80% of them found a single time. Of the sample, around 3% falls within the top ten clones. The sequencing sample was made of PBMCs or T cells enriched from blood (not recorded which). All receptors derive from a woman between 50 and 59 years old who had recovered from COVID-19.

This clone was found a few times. The CDR3 nucleotides are TGCGCCAGCGCCTTGTTCAGGGGGCAAGATGGCTACACCTTC. This codes for CASALFRGQDGYTF. The rearrangement links TRBV5-1 to TRBJ1-2, with 8 positions matching TRBD1. Unmatched junction bases numbered 11, after V lost 7 bases and J lost 6 bases. The germline gives CDR1 SGHRS, CDR2 YFSETQ. This CDR3 region has 14 residues.

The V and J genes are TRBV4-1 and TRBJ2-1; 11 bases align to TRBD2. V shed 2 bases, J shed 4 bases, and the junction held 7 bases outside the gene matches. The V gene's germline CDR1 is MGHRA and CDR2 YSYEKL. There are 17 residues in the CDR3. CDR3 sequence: CASSQQRGTSGYNEQFF. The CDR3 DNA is TGCGCCAGCAGCCAACAACGAGGGACTAGCGGATACAATGAGCAGTTCTTC.

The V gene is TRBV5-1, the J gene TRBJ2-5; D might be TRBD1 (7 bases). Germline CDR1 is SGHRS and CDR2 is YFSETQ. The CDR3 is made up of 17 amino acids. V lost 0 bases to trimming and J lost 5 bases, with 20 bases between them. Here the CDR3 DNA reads TGCGCCAGCAGCTTGGTGATCGGAGGGGGCTTGGATGAGACCCAGTACTTC. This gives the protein CASSLVIGGGLDETQYF. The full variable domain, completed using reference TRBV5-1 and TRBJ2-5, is KAGVTQTPRYLIKTRGQQVTLSCSPISGHRSVSWYQQTPGQGLQFLFEYFSETQRNKGNFPGRFSGRQFSNSRSEMNVSTLELGDSALYLCASSLVIGGGLDETQYFGPGTRLLVL.

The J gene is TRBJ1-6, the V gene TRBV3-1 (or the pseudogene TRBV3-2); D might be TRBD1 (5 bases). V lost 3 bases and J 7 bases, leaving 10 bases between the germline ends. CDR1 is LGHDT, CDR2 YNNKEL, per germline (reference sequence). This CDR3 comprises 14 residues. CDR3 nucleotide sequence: TGTGCCAGCAGCCAGGACATAGGGAATTCACCCCTCCACTTT. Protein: CASSQDIGNSPLHF.

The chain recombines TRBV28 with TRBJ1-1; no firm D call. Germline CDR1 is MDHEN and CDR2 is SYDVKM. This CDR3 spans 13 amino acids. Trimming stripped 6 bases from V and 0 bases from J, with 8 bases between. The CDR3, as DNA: TGTGCCAGCAGCTGGAGCTTGAACACTGAAGCTTTCTTT. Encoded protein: CASSWSLNTEAFF.

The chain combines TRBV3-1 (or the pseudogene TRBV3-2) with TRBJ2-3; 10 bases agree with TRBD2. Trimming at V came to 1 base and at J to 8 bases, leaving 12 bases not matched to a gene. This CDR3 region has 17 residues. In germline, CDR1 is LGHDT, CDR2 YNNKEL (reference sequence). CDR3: CASSQGMVAGGLGTQYF. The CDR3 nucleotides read TGTGCCAGCAGCCAAGGGATGGTAGCGGGGGGTTTGGGTACGCAGTATTTT.

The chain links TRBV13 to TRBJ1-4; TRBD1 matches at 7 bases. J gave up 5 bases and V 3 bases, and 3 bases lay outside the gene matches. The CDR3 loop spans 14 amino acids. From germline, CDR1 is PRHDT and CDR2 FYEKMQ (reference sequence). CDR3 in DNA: TGTGCCAGCAGCTTGGGACAGTACAATGAAAAACTGTTTTTT. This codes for CASSLGQYNEKLFF.

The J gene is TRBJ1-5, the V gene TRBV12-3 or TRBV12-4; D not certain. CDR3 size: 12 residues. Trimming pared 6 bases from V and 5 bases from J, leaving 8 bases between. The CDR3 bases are TGTGCCAGCAGCCCGAGGCATCAGCCCCAGCATTTT. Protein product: CASSPRHQPQHF.

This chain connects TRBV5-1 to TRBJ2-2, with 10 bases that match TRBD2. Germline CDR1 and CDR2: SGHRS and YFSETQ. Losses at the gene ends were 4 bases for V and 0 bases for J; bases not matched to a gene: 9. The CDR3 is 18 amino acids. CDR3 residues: CASSVTSSGSANTGELFF. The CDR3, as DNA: TGCGCCAGCAGCGTGACTTCTAGCGGGAGCGCGAACACCGGGGAGCTGTTTTTT. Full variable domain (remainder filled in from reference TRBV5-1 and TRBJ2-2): KAGVTQTPRYLIKTRGQQVTLSCSPISGHRSVSWYQQTPGQGLQFLFEYFSETQRNKGNFPGRFSGRQFSNSRSEMNVSTLELGDSALYLCASSVTSSGSANTGELFFGEGSRLTVL.

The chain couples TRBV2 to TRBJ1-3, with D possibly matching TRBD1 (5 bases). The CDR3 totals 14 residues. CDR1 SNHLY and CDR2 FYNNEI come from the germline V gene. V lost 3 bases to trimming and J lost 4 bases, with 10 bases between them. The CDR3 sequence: CASSDVRVGNTIYF. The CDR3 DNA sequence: TGTGCCAGCAGTGATGTCAGGGTGGGAAACACCATATATTTT. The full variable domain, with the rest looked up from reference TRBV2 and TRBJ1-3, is EPEVTQTPSHQVTQMGQEVILRCVPISNHLYFYWYRQILGQKVEFLVSFYNNEISEKSEIFDDQFSVERPDGSNFTLKIRSTKLEDSAMYFCASSDVRVGNTIYFGEGSWLTVV.

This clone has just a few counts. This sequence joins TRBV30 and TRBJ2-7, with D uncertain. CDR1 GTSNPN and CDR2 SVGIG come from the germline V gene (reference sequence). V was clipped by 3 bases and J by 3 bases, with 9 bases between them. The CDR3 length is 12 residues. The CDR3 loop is CAWSPQNYEQYF. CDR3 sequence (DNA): TGTGCCTGGAGCCCCCAGAACTACGAGCAGTACTTC.

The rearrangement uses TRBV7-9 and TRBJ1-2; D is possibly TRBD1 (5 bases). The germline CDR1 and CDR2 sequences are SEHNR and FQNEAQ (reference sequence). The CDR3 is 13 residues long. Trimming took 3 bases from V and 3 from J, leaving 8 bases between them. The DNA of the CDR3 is TGTGCCAGCAGCTTTTCGACAGACTATGGCTACACCTTC. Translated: CASSFSTDYGYTF.

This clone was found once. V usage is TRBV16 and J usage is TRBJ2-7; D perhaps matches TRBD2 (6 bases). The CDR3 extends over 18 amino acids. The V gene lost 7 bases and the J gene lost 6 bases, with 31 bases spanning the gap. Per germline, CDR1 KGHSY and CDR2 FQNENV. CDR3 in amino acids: CASIPPTSPGGEPPEQYF. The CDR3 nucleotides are TGTGCCAGCATCCCCCCAACAAGCCCCGGGGGTGAACCCCCCGAGCAGTACTTC.

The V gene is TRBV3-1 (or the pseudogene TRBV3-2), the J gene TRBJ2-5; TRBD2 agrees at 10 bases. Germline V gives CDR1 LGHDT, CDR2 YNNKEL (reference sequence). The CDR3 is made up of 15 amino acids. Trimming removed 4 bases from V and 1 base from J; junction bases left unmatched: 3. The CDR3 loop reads CASSRAGGGQETQYF. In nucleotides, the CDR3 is TGTGCCAGCAGCCGAGCGGGGGGGGGCCAAGAGACCCAGTACTTC.

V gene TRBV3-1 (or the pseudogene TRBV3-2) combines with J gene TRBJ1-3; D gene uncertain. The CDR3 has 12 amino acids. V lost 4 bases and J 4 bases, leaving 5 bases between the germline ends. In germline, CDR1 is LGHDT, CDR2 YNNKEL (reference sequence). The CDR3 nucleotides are TGTGCCAGCAGCCCCAGAGGAAACACCATATATTTT. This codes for CASSPRGNTIYF.

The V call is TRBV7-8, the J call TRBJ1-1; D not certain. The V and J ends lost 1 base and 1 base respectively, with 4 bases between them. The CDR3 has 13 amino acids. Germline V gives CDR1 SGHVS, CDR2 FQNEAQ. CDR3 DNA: TGTGCCAGCAGCTTAGGCAGGAACACTGAAGCTTTCTTT. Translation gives CASSLGRNTEAFF.

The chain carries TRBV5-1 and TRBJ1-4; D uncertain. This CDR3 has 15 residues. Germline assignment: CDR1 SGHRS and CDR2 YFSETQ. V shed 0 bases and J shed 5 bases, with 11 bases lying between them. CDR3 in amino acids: CASSLEARLNEKLFF. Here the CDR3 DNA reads TGCGCCAGCAGCTTGGAGGCCAGGCTGAATGAAAAACTGTTTTTT.

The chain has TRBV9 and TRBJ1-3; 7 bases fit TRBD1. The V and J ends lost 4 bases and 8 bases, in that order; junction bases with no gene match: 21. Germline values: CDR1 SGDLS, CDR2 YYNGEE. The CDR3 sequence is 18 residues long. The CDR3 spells CASSPHTGTAGPRDTIYF. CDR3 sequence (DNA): TGTGCCAGCAGCCCCCACACGGGGACAGCCGGACCCCGCGACACCATATATTTT.

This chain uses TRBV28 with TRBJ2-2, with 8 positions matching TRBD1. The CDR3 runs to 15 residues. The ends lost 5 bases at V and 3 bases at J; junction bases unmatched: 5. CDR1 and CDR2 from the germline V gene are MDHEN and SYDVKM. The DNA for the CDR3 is TGTGCCAGCAGTACGACAGGGGCCCACACCGGGGAGCTGTTTTTT. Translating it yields CASSTTGAHTGELFF.

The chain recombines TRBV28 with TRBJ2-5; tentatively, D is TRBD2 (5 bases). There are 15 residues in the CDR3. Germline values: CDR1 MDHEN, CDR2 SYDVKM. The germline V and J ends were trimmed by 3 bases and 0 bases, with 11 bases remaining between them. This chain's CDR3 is CASSLGGLYQETQYF. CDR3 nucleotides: TGTGCCAGCAGTTTGGGCGGGTTGTACCAAGAGACCCAGTACTTC.

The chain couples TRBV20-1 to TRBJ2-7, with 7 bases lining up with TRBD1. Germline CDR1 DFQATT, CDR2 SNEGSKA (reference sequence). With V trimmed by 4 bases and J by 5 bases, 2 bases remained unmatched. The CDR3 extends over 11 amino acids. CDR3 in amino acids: CSANRGNEQYF. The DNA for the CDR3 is TGCAGTGCTAACAGGGGAAACGAGCAGTACTTC.

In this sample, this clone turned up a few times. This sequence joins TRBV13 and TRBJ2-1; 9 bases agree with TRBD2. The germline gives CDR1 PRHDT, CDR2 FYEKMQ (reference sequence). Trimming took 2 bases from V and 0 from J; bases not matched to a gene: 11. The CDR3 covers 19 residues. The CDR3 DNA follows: TGTGCCAGCAGCTTATGGTTAGGCGGGAGGGTCGGCTCCTACAATGAGCAGTTCTTC. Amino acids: CASSLWLGGRVGSYNEQFF.

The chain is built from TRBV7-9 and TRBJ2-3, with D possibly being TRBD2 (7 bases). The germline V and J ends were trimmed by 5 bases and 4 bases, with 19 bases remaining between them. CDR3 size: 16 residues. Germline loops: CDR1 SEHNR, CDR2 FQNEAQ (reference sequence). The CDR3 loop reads CASSARGGGASDTQYF. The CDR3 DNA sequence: TGTGCCAGCAGCGCCCGAGGGGGGGGCGCCTCAGATACGCAGTATTTT.

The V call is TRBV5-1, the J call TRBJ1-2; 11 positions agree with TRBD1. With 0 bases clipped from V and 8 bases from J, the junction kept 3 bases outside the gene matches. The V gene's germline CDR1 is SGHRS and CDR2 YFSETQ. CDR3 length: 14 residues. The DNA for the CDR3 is TGCGCCAGCAGCTTGGGGACAGGGGGCGGCGGCTACACCTTC. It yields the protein CASSLGTGGGGYTF.

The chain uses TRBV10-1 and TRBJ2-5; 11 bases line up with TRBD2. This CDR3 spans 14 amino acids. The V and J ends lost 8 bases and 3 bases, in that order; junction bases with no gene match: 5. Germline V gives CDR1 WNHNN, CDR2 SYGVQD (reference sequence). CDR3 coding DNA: TGCGCCAGCTCGGGACTAGCGGCCGAAGAGACCCAGTACTTC. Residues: CASSGLAAEETQYF.